Described below is a single T cell receptor (beta chain) sequence and its context. The antigen is not known. This sample was taken from a study of beta chain features in type 1 diabetes. Purities in excess of 95% were seen in all sorted populations. Overall study findings and caveats: Among all four CD4+ subsets, Type 1 diabetes patients had TCRB CDR3s that were moderately but significantly shorter.

Expressed TCRB transcripts were sequenced because the isolated RNA had all been reverse transcribed beforehand. TCRdb's table, derived via immunoSEQ multiplex PCR, lists solely in-frame clones and lacks some. Altogether about 160,000 clones are present, roughly 59% being singletons, with the ten largest covering 0.08% to 0.09%. Germline values: CDR1 ENHRY, CDR2 SYGVKD. The V gene end was trimmed by 9 bases and the J gene end by 7 bases; junction bases not matched to a gene: 8. The CDR3 loop spans 13 amino acids. The gene calls are TRBV10-3 and TRBJ2-5; the match to TRBD1 covers 10 bases. The sample comprised naive CD4+ T cells from blood. The receptor comes from a man aged 25 to 40 with type 1 diabetes. The CDR3: CAIGTGEARTQYF. CDR3 DNA sequence: TGTGCCATAGGGACAGGGGAGGCGCGGACCCAGTACTTC.